The present T cell receptor (beta chain) was sequenced within a study of identical twins. CDR3 length equals 16 residues. Trimming removed 1 base from V and 0 bases from J, with 10 bases in between. Germline V CDR1 and CDR2: SGHRS, YFSETQ. One entry per CDR3 protein, called by TCRdb with MiXCR from the 5' RACE reads. The table records around 1.7 million distinct CDR3 sequences, around a third of them present only once. This receptor was obtained from a newborn girl in good health. This chain links TRBV5-1 with TRBJ2-2; tentatively, D is TRBD2 (6 bases). The specimen sequenced was cord blood. DNA for the CDR3: TGCGCCAGCAGCTTGTTTGGCGGGGCGAACACCGGGGAGCTGTTTTTT. It translates to CASSLFGGANTGELFF.